This is a list of T cell receptor beta chains from one sample in a study of early T cells in non-severe SARS-CoV-2 infection. TCRdb recomputed calls from the 5' RACE reads with MiXCR, one row per CDR3 protein. The sample contains under 85,000 distinct CDR3 sequences, around 10% of which appear only once. Source material: whole blood. Receptors were obtained from an adult who was a healthcare worker with PCR-confirmed SARS-CoV-2 infection or an uninfected control (not recorded which). CDR3s include the opening cysteine and the closing phenylalanine or tryptophan. The D gene is left open where the match is weak. Size is stated for part of the rows, as once, few or many counts, or as a class when the clone is expanded.

V: TRBV6-5
D: TRBD2
size: NA
J: TRBJ2-1
DNA: TGTGCCAGCAGTCACCTACGACTAGCGGAACACAATGAGCAGTTCTTC
CDR3: CASSHLRLAEHNEQFF

V: TRBV7-3
D: NA
size: many
J: TRBJ2-1
DNA: TGTGCCAGCAGCTTAGCGGGACCCTACAATGAGCAGTTCTTC
CDR3: CASSLAGPYNEQFF

V: TRBV6-1
D: NA
size: NA
J: TRBJ1-5
DNA: TGTGCCAGCAGTGATTGGCTCAATCAGCCCCAGCATTTT
CDR3: CASSDWLNQPQHF

V: TRBV6-6
D: NA
size: medium-sized
J: TRBJ2-1
DNA: TGTGCCAGCAGTTACTCTATTCAGGGGGGTGAGCAGTTCTTC
CDR3: CASSYSIQGGEQFF

V: TRBV13
D: NA
size: few
J: TRBJ2-3
DNA: TGTGCCAGCAGCTTAGGGGCCGACACAGATACGCAGTATTTT
CDR3: CASSLGADTDTQYF

V: TRBV2
D: TRBD1
size: few
J: TRBJ1-1
DNA: TGTGCCAGCGCGGGACAGGGTCAAGGAGCTTTCTTT
CDR3: CASAGQGQGAFF

V: TRBV5-1
D: TRBD2
size: NA
J: TRBJ2-1
DNA: TGCGCCAGCAGCTTCATAGCGGGGACAAGCTACAATGAGCAGTTCTTC
CDR3: CASSFIAGTSYNEQFF

V: TRBV5-5
D: NA
size: NA
J: TRBJ2-1
DNA: TGTGCCAGCAGCTGGGCAGGGAACCTTTACAATGAGCAGTTCTTC
CDR3: CASSWAGNLYNEQFF

V: TRBV20-1
D: NA
size: many
J: TRBJ2-3
DNA: TGCAGTGCCGGGGGCCCCACCAGTGGTACAGATACGCAGTATTTT
CDR3: CSAGGPTSGTDTQYF

V: TRBV12-3/TRBV12-4
D: NA
size: few
J: TRBJ1-1
DNA: TGTGCCAGCAGCCCCGGGGGAACGCCGGCGAACACTGAAGCTTTCTTT
CDR3: CASSPGGTPANTEAFF

V: TRBV18
D: NA
size: few
J: TRBJ2-7
DNA: TGTGCCAGCTCACCGACGACAGTGGGCTTCTCCTACGAGCAGTACTTC
CDR3: CASSPTTVGFSYEQYF

V: TRBV5-1
D: TRBD2
size: few
J: TRBJ2-1
DNA: TGCGCCAGCAGCTTACCGACTAGCCCCAGCTCCTACAATGAGCAGTTCTTC
CDR3: CASSLPTSPSSYNEQFF

V: TRBV12-3/TRBV12-4
D: NA
size: NA
J: TRBJ1-2
DNA: TGTGCCAGCAGTCCTGGGGGGGCAACCTTCTATGGCTACACCTTC
CDR3: CASSPGGATFYGYTF

V: TRBV5-1
D: NA
size: NA
J: TRBJ2-1
DNA: TGCGCCAGCAGCGTCGGGACCGCCAATGAGCAGTTCTTC
CDR3: CASSVGTANEQFF

V: TRBV7-2
D: TRBD1
size: NA
J: TRBJ1-1
DNA: TGTGCCAGCAGCTTGAGACAGGGGACTGAAGCTTTCTTT
CDR3: CASSLRQGTEAFF

V: TRBV6-1
D: NA
size: NA
J: TRBJ2-7
DNA: TGTGCCAGCAGTCCGCGACAGCCCCCCTACGAGCAGTACTTC
CDR3: CASSPRQPPYEQYF

V: TRBV6-1
D: NA
size: NA
J: TRBJ1-5
DNA: TGTGCCAGCAGTGAAAGTGGCAGGGCGCAGCCCCAGCATTTT
CDR3: CASSESGRAQPQHF

V: TRBV28
D: TRBD2
size: few
J: TRBJ2-7
DNA: TGTGCCAGCAGTTCCTTCGGGAGGCCAAACTCCTACGAGCAGTACTTC
CDR3: CASSSFGRPNSYEQYF

V: TRBV10-2
D: NA
size: few
J: TRBJ1-6
DNA: TGCGCCAGCAGTGAGGTTGGGGGGAGACGAGATAATTCACCCCTCCACTTT
CDR3: CASSEVGGRRDNSPLHF

V: TRBV11-2
D: NA
size: NA
J: TRBJ1-1
DNA: TGTGCCAGCAGCTTCCCTGGGCCCACTGAAGCTTTCTTT
CDR3: CASSFPGPTEAFF

V: TRBV5-1
D: NA
size: NA
J: TRBJ1-4
DNA: TGCGCCAGCAGCCGGGGACAAGTGAATGAAAAACTGTTTTTT
CDR3: CASSRGQVNEKLFF

V: TRBV19
D: NA
size: few
J: TRBJ1-2
DNA: TGTGCCAGTATAGGGGGGCGTCCTACCGACAACTATGGCTACACCTTC
CDR3: CASIGGRPTDNYGYTF

V: TRBV6-5
D: TRBD1
size: many
J: TRBJ2-5
DNA: TGTGCCAGCAGGATGACAGGGATTGAGACCCAGTACTTC
CDR3: CASRMTGIETQYF

V: TRBV11-2
D: TRBD2
size: few
J: TRBJ2-1
DNA: TGTGCCAGCAGCTTCTGGACTAGCGGGCCGAACAATGAGCAGTTCTTC
CDR3: CASSFWTSGPNNEQFF

V: TRBV29-1
D: NA
size: many
J: TRBJ1-2
DNA: TGCAGCGTTGGCGCTCTTGGGGGCTACACCTTC
CDR3: CSVGALGGYTF

V: TRBV2
D: TRBD2
size: NA
J: TRBJ2-7
DNA: TGTGCCAGCAGCTTTAGGACTAGCGCCTACGAGCAGTACTTC
CDR3: CASSFRTSAYEQYF

V: TRBV12-5
D: NA
size: NA
J: TRBJ2-3
DNA: TGTGCTAGTGGTTTTGGTCTATCCCAGTCCACAGATACGCAGTATTTT
CDR3: CASGFGLSQSTDTQYF

V: TRBV27
D: NA
size: many
J: TRBJ1-5
DNA: TGTGCCAGCAGCTCCAGGGGTGGTGCGAGCAATCAGCCCCAGCATTTT
CDR3: CASSSRGGASNQPQHF

V: TRBV28
D: NA
size: few
J: TRBJ1-2
DNA: TGTGCCAGCAGCCCCGGGGGAGTGAGCCGCTACACCTTC
CDR3: CASSPGGVSRYTF

V: TRBV27
D: NA
size: few
J: TRBJ2-5
DNA: TGTGCCAGCAGTTTGGGGACCACCTCGGGAGAGACCCAGTACTTC
CDR3: CASSLGTTSGETQYF

V: TRBV10-3
D: TRBD1
size: many
J: TRBJ1-2
DNA: TGTGCCATCAGTCGGGACAGGGATATAAACTATGGCTACACCTTC
CDR3: CAISRDRDINYGYTF

V: TRBV7-2
D: NA
size: NA
J: TRBJ1-6
DNA: TGTGCCAGCAGCCTTGCCCAAGGACCCCTCCACTTT
CDR3: CASSLAQGPLHF

V: TRBV6-2/TRBV6-3
D: NA
size: few
J: TRBJ1-5
DNA: TGTGCCAGCGGTATGGGAGGCCCCCAGCATTTT
CDR3: CASGMGGPQHF

V: TRBV18
D: TRBD2
size: few
J: TRBJ2-7
DNA: TGTGCCAGCTCACCCTTATTAGGACTAGCGGGAGGCCCCTACGAGCAGTACTTC
CDR3: CASSPLLGLAGGPYEQYF

V: TRBV11-2
D: NA
size: many
J: TRBJ2-6
DNA: TGTGCCAGCAGCTTGAAATCCGGGGCCAACGTCCTGACTTTC
CDR3: CASSLKSGANVLTF

V: TRBV20-1
D: NA
size: many
J: TRBJ1-1
DNA: TGCAGTGCTAGACAGGTCCCAGGGACTGAAGCTTTCTTT
CDR3: CSARQVPGTEAFF

V: TRBV5-1
D: TRBD1
size: NA
J: TRBJ2-7
DNA: TGCGCCAGCAGCCCGAAGTGGGACAGGGGATACGAGCAGTACTTC
CDR3: CASSPKWDRGYEQYF

V: TRBV12-3/TRBV12-4
D: NA
size: many
J: TRBJ1-2
DNA: TGTGCCAGCAGTTTAGCGGAAGGGGATGGCTACACCTTC
CDR3: CASSLAEGDGYTF

V: TRBV5-1
D: NA
size: NA
J: TRBJ2-7
DNA: TGCGCCAGCAGCTTTGGAACAGCCCTAGAGCAGTACTTC
CDR3: CASSFGTALEQYF

V: TRBV20-1
D: NA
size: NA
J: TRBJ1-2
DNA: TGCAGTGCTAGAGTAGGGAAATCTATCCATGGCTACACCTTC
CDR3: CSARVGKSIHGYTF

V: TRBV3-1
D: NA
size: NA
J: TRBJ1-1
DNA: TGTGCCAGCAGCCACCAAGGGTTCGAAGCTTTCTTT
CDR3: CASSHQGFEAFF

V: TRBV7-9
D: TRBD1
size: many
J: TRBJ1-1
DNA: TGTGCCAGCAGCTCTGCAGGGGGCGAGAATCCTGAAGCTTTCTTT
CDR3: CASSSAGGENPEAFF